These T cell receptor beta chains were read from a single sample in a study of T cells in Graves' hyperthyroidism and ophthalmopathy. TCRdb used MiXCR to reprocess the multiplex PCR reads, holding one entry per CDR3 protein. Of roughly 250,000 distinct CDR3 sequences in the sample, approximately 23% are singletons; the top ten hold around two thirds. The sample comprised blood. The receptor set was obtained from a man aged 25 to 45 with Graves' ophthalmopathy. The CDR3 runs from the conserved cysteine through the conserved F or W. D genes are given only for firm matches. The size field is filled for only some rows; it gives once, few, many or a size class.

CDR3	DNA	size	D	V	J
CASRLQGRNEQFF	TGTGCCAGCAGGTTACAGGGCCGCAATGAGCAGTTCTTC	-	-	TRBV27	TRBJ2-1
CASSLGGGGILDGQFF	TGCGCCAGCAGCTTGGGGGGTGGCGGGATCCTGGATGGGCAGTTCTTC	-	-	TRBV5-1	TRBJ2-1
CASSPGVGEQYF	TGCGCCAGCAGCCCAGGGGTTGGCGAGCAGTACTTC	-	-	TRBV5-1	TRBJ2-7
CASSYQGTAWCTF	TGTGCCAGCAGTTACCAAGGGACAGCCTGGTGCACCTTC	-	TRBD1	TRBV6-9	TRBJ1-2
CASSVEIAKNIQYF	TGCGCCAGCAGCGTGGAGATAGCCAAAAACATTCAGTACTTC	-	-	TRBV5-1	TRBJ2-4
CASSRQGDTGELFF	TGTGCCAGTTCCCGACAGGGCGACACCGGGGAGCTGTTTTTT	-	TRBD1	TRBV7-3	TRBJ2-2
CASSSTWENTIYF	TGTGCCAGCAGCTCGACATGGGAAAACACCATATATTTT	many	-	TRBV11-2	TRBJ1-3
CASSRDPQGAGNTIYF	TGTGCCAGCAGCCGCGATCCCCAGGGGGCTGGAAACACCATATATTTT	few	TRBD1	TRBV3-1	TRBJ1-3
CASSLAGRRGYTF	TGTGCCAGCAGCTTAGCAGGGAGAAGAGGCTACACCTTC	-	-	TRBV11-2	TRBJ1-2
CASSIVSGGYTF	TGTGCCAGTAGTATAGTTTCCGGTGGCTACACCTTC	-	-	TRBV19	TRBJ1-2
CASSPSTGGVETQYF	TGTGCCAGCAGTCCTTCGACAGGGGGCGTAGAGACCCAGTACTTC	many	TRBD1	TRBV28	TRBJ2-5
CASSSSEAVSNTEAFF	TGTGCCAGCAGTTCCTCCGAGGCAGTCTCGAACACTGAAGCTTTCTTT	few	-	TRBV28	TRBJ1-1
CASSSRALNYGYTF	TGTGCCAGCAGCTCACGGGCGCTTAACTATGGCTACACCTTC	few	-	TRBV7-9	TRBJ1-2
CASSLRQANTGELFF	TGTGCCAGCTCATTACGACAGGCGAACACCGGGGAGCTGTTTTTT	few	-	TRBV18	TRBJ2-2
CASSQAKRKKLAKNIQYF	TGCGCCAGCAGCCAAGCTAAGCGGAAGAAACTAGCCAAAAACATTCAGTACTTC	-	-	TRBV4-1	TRBJ2-4
CASRIQVSGGYTF	TGTGCCAGCAGGATACAGGTTTCGGGTGGCTACACCTTC	many	-	TRBV2	TRBJ1-2
CASRGGVQESYEQYF	TGTGCCAGCAGAGGGGGGGTGCAGGAGTCCTACGAGCAGTACTTC	-	-	TRBV6-1	TRBJ2-7
CASSQDTGNKNIQYF	TGCGCCAGCAGCCAAGACACAGGGAACAAAAACATTCAGTACTTC	-	-	TRBV4-1	TRBJ2-4
CAWSPTPAEQYF	TGTGCCTGGAGTCCGACCCCCGCCGAGCAGTACTTC	-	-	TRBV30	TRBJ2-7
CARRAQPEQFF	TGTGCGCGGCGGGCACAGCCTGAGCAGTTCTTC	many	-	TRBV11-3	TRBJ2-1